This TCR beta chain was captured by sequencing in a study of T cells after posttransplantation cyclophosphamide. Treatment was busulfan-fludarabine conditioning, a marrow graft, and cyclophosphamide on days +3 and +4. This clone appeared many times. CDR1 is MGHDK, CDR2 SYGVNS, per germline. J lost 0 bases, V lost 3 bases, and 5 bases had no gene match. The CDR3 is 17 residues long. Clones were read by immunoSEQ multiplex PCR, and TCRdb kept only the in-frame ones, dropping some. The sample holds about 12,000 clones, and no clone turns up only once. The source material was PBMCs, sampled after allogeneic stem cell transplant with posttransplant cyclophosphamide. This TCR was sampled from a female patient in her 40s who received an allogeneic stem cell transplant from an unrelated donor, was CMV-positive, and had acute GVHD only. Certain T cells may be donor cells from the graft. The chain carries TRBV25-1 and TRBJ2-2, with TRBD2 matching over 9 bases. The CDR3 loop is CASSDLLAGANTGELFF. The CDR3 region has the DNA TGTGCCAGCAGTGACTTATTAGCGGGGGCGAACACCGGGGAGCTGTTTTTT.